This T cell receptor (beta chain) comes out of a study of regulatory T cells in long-lasting Graves disease. Study-wide points: Repertoires from persistent disease leaned toward TRBV28, TRBJ1-2 and TRBJ2-5. A limited number of samples was an acknowledged limitation.

The time point was: newly diagnosed GD, antithyroid drugs for less than 3 months. Researchers made the TCR library from RNA that was extracted from PBMCs. This clonotype was found a few times. Its antigen remains unidentified. V was pared by 0 bases and J by 4 bases, with 15 bases of the junction left unmatched. CDR3 length: 18 amino acids. CDR1 is MNHEY and CDR2 is SVGAGI in the germline V gene. Both iRepertoire HTBI primers and Arm-PCR of CDR3 regions were used to build the TCR beta libraries. MiXCR, applied by TCRdb to the multiplex PCR reads, yields one record per CDR3 protein. The table lists about 530,000 distinct CDR3 sequences, approximately 16% of them singletons. This same sample was also taken into another study, of T cells in Graves' hyperthyroidism and ophthalmopathy.

Sequences were derived from peripheral blood mononuclear cells (PBMCs), sampled at new diagnosis, from a patient treated with antithyroid drugs. The J gene is TRBJ2-7, the V gene TRBV6-5; 7 bases are a match to TRBD1. This clonotype was obtained from a woman aged 40 to 65 with Graves disease. As DNA, the CDR3 is TGTGCCAGCAGTTACTCAGAAAAGACAGGGAGCCTACCTTACGAGCAGTACTTC. Protein sequence: CASSYSEKTGSLPYEQYF.